Below are 2 T cell receptor beta chains sequenced from a single sample in a study of cytomegalovirus exposure and HLA in healthy donors. With 60 Vbeta and 13 Jbeta primers, the PCR was carried out. Data came from immunoSEQ multiplex PCR; TCRdb stores just in-frame clones and leaves some out. The sample lists around 80,000 clones, around 70% seen once, with about 9.1% in the top ten. The specimen was PBMCs. All receptors come from a man in his forties or fifties in good health and CMV-seropositive.

In this sample, this clone turned up once. V gene TRBV5-6 combines with J gene TRBJ1-2; 7 bases line up with TRBD1. The CDR3 loop spans 14 amino acids. The germline V gene has CDR1 SGHDT and CDR2 YYEEEE. The J segment lost 3 bases and the V segment lost 1 base, leaving 3 bases of the junction unmatched. The CDR3 nucleotides read TGTGCCAGCAGCTTGACAGGGGTCTACTATGGCTACACCTTC. This translates into CASSLTGVYYGYTF.

This chain connects TRBV23-1 to TRBJ1-2; 7 nucleotides agree with TRBD1. TRBV23-1 counts as an open reading frame of uncertain function. There are 15 residues in the CDR3. The V and J ends lost 3 bases and 6 bases, in that order; junction bases with no gene match: 10. CDR3 loop: CASSQRQGKRDGYTF. DNA of the CDR3: TGCGCCAGCAGTCAGAGACAGGGTAAAAGGGATGGCTACACCTTC.